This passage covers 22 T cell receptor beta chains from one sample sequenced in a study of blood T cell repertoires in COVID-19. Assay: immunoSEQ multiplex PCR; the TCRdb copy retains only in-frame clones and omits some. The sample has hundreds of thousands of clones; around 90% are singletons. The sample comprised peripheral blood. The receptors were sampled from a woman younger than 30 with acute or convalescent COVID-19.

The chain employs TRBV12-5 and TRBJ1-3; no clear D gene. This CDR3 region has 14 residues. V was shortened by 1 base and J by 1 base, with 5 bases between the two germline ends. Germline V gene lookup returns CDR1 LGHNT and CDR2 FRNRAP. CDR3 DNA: TGTGCTAGTGGTTTGGGGACTTCTGGAAACACCATATATTTT. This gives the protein CASGLGTSGNTIYF.

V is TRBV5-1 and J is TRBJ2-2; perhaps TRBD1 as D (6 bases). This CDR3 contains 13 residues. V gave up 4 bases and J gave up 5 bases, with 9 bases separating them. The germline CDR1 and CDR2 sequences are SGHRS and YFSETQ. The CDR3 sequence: CASSATGTGELFF. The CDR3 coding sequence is TGCGCCAGCAGCGCCACAGGGACCGGGGAGCTGTTTTTT.

The CDR3 loop is CASSLTSYPDTQYF. For the CDR3, the DNA is TGCGCCAGCAGCCTGACTAGCTACCCAGATACGCAGTATTTT. The chain carries TRBV5-1 and TRBJ2-3, with TRBD2 matching 7 bases. V was pared by 4 bases and J by 4 bases, with 6 bases of the junction left unmatched. The CDR3 is 14 amino acids. Germline V lookup: CDR1 SGHRS, CDR2 YFSETQ.

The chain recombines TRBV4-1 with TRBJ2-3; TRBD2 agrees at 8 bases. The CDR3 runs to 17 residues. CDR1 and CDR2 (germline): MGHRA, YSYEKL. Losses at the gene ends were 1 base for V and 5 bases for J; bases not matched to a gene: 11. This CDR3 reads CASSQATAGGGGDTQYF. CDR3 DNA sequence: TGCGCCAGCAGCCAAGCCACGGCGGGGGGAGGAGGAGATACGCAGTATTTT.

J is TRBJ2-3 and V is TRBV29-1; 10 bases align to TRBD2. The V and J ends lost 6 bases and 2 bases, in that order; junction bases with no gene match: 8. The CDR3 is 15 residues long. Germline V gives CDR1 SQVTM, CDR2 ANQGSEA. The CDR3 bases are TGCAGCGTGGATTCAGCGGGGGGGGTCACAGATACGCAGTATTTT. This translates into CSVDSAGGVTDTQYF.

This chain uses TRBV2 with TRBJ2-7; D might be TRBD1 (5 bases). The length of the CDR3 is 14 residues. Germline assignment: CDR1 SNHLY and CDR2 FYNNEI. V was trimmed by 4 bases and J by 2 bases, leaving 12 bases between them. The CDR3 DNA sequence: TGTGCCAGCAGTGCGACAGCCTCTACCTACGAGCAGTACTTC. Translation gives CASSATASTYEQYF.

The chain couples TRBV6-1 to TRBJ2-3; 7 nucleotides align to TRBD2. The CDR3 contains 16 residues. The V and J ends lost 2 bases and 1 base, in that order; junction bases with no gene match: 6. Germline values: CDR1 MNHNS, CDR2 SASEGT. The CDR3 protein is CASSELPGGRTDTQYF. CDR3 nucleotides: TGTGCCAGCAGTGAACTCCCGGGGGGTCGCACAGATACGCAGTATTTT.

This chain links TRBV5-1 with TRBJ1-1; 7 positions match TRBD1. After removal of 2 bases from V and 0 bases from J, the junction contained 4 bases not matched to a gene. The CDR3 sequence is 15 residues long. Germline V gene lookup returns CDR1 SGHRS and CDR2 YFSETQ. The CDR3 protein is CASSLPDRLNTEAFF. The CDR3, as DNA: TGCGCCAGCAGCTTACCGGACAGGCTGAACACTGAAGCTTTCTTT.

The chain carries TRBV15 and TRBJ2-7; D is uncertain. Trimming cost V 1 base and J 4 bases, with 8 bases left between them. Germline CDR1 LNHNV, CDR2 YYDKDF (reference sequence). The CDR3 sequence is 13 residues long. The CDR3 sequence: CATSRGPGYEQYF. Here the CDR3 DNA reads TGTGCCACCAGCAGAGGGCCGGGTTACGAGCAGTACTTC.

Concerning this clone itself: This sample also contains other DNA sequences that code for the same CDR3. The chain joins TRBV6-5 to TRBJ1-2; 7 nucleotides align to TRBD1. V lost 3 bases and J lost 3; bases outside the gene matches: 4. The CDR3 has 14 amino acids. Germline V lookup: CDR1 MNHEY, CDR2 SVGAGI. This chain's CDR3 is CASSYRGQHYGYTF. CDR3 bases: TGTGCCAGCAGTTATAGGGGACAGCACTATGGCTACACCTTC.

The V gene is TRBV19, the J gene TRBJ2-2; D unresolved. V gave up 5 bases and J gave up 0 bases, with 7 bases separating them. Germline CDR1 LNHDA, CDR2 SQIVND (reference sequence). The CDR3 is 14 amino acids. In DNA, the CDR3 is TGTGCCAGTAGTTCCCAGACGAACACCGGGGAGCTGTTTTTT. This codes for CASSSQTNTGELFF. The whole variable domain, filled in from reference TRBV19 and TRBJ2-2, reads DGGITQSPKYLFRKEGQNVTLSCEQNLNHDAMYWYRQDPGQGLRLIYYSQIVNDFQKGDIAEGYSVSREKKESFPLTVTSAQKNPTAFYLCASSSQTNTGELFFGEGSRLTVL.

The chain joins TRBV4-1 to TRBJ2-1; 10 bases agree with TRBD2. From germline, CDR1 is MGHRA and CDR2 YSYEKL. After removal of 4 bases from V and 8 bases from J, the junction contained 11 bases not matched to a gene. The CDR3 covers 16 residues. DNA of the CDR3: TGCGCCAGCAGCCCAACGGGGACTAGCGCCTTTGATGAGCAGTTCTTC. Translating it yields CASSPTGTSAFDEQFF.

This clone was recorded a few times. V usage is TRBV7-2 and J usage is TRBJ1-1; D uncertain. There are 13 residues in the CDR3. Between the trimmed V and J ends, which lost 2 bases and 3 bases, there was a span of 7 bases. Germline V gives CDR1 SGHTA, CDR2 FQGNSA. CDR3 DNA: TGTGCCAGCAGCTTATCTCTATACACTGAAGCTTTCTTT. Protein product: CASSLSLYTEAFF.

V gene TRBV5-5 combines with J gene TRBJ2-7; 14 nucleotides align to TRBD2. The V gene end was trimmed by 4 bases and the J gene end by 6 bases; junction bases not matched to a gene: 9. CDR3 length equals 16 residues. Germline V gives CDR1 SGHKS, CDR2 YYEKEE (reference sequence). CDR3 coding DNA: TGTGCCAGCAGCCCAAGACTAGCGGGGGGGCTTATCGAGCAGTACTTC. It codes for CASSPRLAGGLIEQYF.

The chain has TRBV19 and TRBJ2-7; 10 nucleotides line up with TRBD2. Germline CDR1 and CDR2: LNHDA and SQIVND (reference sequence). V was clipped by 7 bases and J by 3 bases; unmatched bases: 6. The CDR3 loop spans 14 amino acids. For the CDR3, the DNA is TGTGCCAGTACCTTAGCGGGGGGAAACTACGAGCAGTACTTC. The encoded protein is CASTLAGGNYEQYF.

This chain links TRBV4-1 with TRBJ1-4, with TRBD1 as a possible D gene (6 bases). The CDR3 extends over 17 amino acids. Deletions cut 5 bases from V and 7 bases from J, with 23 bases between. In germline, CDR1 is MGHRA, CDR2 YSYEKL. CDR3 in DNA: TGCGCCAGCAGCGAACCATCCGCGGGGGGCGTTGCTGAAAAACTGTTTTTT. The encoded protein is CASSEPSAGGVAEKLFF.

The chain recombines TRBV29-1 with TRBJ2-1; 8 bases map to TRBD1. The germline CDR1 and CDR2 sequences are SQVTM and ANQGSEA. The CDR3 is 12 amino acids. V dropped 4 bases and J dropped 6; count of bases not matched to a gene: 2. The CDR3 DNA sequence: TGCAGCGTTGTCGACAGGGGCAATGAGCAGTTCTTC. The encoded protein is CSVVDRGNEQFF.

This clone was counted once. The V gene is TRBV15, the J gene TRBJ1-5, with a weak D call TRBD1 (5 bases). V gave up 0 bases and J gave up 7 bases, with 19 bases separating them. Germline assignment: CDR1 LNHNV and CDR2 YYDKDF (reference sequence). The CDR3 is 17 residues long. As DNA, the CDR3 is TGTGCCACCAGCAGAGATTTGGGGGGGGTGGGGAGGCAGCCCCAGCATTTT. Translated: CATSRDLGGVGRQPQHF.

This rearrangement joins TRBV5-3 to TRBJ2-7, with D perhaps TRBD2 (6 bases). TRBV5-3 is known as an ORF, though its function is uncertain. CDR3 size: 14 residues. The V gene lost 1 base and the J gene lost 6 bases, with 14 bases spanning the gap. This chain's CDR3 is CARSLCDQGGEQYF. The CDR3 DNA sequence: TGTGCCAGAAGCTTGTGTGATCAGGGAGGCGAGCAGTACTTC.

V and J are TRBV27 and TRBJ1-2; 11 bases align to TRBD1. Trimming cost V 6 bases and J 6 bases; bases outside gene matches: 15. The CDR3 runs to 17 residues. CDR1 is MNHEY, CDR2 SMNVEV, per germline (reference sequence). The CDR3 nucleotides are TGTGCCAGCAGAGATCCAGGACAGGGGGCTAAAGACCATGGCTACACCTTC. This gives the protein CASRDPGQGAKDHGYTF.

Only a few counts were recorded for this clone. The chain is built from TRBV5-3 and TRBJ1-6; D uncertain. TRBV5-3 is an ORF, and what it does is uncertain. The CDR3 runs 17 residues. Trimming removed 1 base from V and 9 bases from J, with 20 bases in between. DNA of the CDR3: TGTGCCAGAAGCTTGTACAATCGTACAGTAGGTTGTTCACCCCTCCACTTT. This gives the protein CARSLYNRTVGCSPLHF.

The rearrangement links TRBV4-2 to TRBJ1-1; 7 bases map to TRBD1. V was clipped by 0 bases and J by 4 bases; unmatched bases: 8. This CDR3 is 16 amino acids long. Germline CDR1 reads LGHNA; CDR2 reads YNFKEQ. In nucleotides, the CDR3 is TGTGCCAGCAGCCAAGAGAGAAACAGGGGCACCACTGAAGCTTTCTTT. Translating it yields CASSQERNRGTTEAFF.